This T cell receptor (beta chain) emerged from a study of T-cell memory formation after mild COVID-19. Study-wide findings and caveats: Clones from the second wave (peaking day 37) had unconfirmed SARS-CoV-2 specificity.

Note on this clonotype: Its antigen is unknown.

V dropped 5 bases and J dropped 5 bases, with 11 bases sitting between them. Germline lookup yields CDR1 SGHKS and CDR2 YYEKEE (reference sequence). CDR3 length: 12 amino acids. TCRdb re-analysed the 5' RACE reads in MiXCR, keeping a single row per CDR3 protein. The sample has roughly 350,000 distinct CDR3 sequences, under 25% seen once; the top ten hold under 15%. The chain uses TRBV5-5 and TRBJ2-7; no firm D call. The origin of this receptor is an adult woman who had mild COVID-19 (a few samples of this study predate the infection). Cell type and time point are not known. Sequencing input: PBMCs or a T cell subset sorted from them (not recorded which). The CDR3: CASSIDEDEQYF. The DNA for the CDR3 is TGTGCCAGCAGTATCGATGAAGACGAGCAGTACTTC.